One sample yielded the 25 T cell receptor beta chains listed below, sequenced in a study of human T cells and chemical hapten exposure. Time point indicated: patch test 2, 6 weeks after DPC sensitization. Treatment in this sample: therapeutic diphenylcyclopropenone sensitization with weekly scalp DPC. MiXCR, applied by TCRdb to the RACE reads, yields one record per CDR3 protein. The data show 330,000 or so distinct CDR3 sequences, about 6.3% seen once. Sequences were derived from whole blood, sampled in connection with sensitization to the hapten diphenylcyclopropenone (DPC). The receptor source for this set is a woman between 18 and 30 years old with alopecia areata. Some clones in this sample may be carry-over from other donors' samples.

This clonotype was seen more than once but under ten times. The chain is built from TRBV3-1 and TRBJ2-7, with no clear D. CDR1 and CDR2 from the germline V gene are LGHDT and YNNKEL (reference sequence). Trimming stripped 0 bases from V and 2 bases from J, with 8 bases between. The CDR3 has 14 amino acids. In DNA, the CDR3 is TGTGCCAGCAGCCAAGACCCGGCCGCCTACGAGCAGTACTTC. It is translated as CASSQDPAAYEQYF.

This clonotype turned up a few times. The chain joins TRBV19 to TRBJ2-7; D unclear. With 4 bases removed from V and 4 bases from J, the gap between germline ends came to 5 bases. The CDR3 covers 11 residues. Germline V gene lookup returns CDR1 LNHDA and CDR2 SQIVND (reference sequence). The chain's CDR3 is CASSNTYEQYF. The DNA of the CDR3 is TGTGCCAGTAGTAATACGTACGAGCAGTACTTC.

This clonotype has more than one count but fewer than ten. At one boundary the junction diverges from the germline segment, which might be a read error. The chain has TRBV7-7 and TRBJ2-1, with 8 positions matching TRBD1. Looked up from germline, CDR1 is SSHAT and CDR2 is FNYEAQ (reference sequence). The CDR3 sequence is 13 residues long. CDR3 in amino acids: CASSPGTGHEQFF. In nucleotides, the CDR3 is TGTGCTAGCAGCCCAGGGACAGGACATGAGCAGTTCTTC.

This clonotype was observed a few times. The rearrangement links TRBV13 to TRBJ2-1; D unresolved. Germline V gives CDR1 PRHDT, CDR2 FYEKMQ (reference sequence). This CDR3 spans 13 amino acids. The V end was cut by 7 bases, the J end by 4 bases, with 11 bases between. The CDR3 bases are TGTGCCAGCACTTTAGCCCCGTACAATGAGCAGTTCTTC. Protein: CASTLAPYNEQFF.

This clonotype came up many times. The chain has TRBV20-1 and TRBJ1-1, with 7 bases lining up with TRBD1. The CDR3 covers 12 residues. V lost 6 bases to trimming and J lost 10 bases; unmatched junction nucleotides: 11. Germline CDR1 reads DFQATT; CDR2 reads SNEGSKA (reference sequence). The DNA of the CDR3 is TGCAGTGCCACAACAGGGGAAAGGGCAGCTTTCTTT. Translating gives CSATTGERAAFF.

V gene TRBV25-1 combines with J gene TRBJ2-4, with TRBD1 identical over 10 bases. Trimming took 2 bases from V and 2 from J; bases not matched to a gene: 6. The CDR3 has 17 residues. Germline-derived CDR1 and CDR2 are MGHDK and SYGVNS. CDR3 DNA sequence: TGTGCCAGCAGTGAAAGCTTGGGACAGGGGTCCAAAAACATTCAGTACTTC. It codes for CASSESLGQGSKNIQYF.

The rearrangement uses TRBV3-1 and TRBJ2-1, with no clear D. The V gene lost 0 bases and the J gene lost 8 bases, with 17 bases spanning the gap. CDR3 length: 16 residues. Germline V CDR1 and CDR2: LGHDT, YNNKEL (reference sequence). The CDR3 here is CASSQDRLVGRDEQFF. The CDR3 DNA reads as TGTGCCAGCAGCCAAGATAGGCTAGTAGGCCGCGATGAGCAGTTCTTC.

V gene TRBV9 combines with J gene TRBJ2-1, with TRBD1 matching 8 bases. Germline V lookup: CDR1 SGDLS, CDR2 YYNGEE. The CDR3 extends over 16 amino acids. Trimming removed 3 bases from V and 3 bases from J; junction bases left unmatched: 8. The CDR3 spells CASSEGTGRLYNEQFF. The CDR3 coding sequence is TGTGCCAGCAGCGAGGGGACAGGCCGCCTCTACAATGAGCAGTTCTTC.

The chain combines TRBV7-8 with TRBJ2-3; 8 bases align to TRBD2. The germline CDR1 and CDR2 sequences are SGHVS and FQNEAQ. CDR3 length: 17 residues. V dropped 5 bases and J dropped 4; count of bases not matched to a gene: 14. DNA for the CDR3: TGTGCCAGCAGCCCGCGAGTTCCGGGGGGGCCCCCAGATACGCAGTATTTT. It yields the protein CASSPRVPGGPPDTQYF.

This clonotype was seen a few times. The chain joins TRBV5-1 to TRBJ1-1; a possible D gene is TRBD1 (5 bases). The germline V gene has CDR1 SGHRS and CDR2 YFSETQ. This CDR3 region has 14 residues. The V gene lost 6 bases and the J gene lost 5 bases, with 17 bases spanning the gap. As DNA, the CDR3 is TGCGCCAGCACCCTTTCGGGCCGGGGGACTGAAGCTTTCTTT. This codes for CASTLSGRGTEAFF.

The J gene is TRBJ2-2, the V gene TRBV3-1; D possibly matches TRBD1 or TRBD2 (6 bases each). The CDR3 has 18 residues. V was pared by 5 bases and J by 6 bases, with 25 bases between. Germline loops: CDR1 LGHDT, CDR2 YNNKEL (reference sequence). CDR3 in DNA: TGTGCCAGCAGCTACAGCCGTTTTTCGGGGGCCTGGGCCGGGGAGCTGTTTTTT. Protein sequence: CASSYSRFSGAWAGELFF. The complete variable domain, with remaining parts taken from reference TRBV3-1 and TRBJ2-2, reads DTAVSQTPKYLVTQMGNDKSIKCEQNLGHDTMYWYKQDSKKFLKIMFSYNNKELIINETVPNRFSPKSPDKAHLNLHINSLELGDSAVYFCASSYSRFSGAWAGELFFGEGSRLTVL.

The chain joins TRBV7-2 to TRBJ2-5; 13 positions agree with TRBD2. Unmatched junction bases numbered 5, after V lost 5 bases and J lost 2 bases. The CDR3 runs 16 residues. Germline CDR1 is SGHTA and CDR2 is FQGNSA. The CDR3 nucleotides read TGTGCCAGCAGCCCAGGACTAGCGGGGGTACAAGAGACCCAGTACTTC. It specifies CASSPGLAGVQETQYF.

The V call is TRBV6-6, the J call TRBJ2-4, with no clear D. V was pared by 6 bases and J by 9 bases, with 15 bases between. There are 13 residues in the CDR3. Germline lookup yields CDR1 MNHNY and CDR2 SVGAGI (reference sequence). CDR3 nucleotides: TGTGCCAGCAGCGTCCGGAGTATCGGCATTCAGTACTTC. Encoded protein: CASSVRSIGIQYF.

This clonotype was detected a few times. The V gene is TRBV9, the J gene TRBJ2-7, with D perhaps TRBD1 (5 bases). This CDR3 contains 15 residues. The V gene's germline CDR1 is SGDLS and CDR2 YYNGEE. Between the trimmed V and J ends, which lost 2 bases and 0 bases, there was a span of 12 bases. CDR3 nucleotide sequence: TGTGCCAGCAGCGTTGGGGCGGCGAACTCCTACGAGCAGTACTTC. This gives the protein CASSVGAANSYEQYF.

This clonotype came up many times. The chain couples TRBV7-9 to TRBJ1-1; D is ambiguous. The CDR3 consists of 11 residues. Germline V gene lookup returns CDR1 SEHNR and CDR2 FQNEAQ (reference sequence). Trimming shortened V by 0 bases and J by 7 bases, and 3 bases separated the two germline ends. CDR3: CASSLAVEAFF. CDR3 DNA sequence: TGTGCCAGCAGCTTAGCAGTTGAAGCTTTCTTT. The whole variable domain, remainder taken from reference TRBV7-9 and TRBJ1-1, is DTGVSQNPRHKITKRGQNVTFRCDPISEHNRLYWYRQTLGQGPEFLTYFQNEAQLEKSRLLSDRFSAERPKGSFSTLEIQRTEQGDSAMYLCASSLAVEAFFGQGTRLTVV.

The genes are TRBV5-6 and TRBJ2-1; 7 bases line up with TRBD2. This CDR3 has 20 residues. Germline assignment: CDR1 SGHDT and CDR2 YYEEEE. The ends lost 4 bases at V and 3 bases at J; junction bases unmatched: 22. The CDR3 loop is CASSGRGDKRGGRIYNEQFF. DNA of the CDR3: TGTGCCAGCAGCGGACGGGGCGACAAGCGGGGCGGAAGAATCTACAATGAGCAGTTCTTC. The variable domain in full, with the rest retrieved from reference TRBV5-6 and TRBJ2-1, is DAGVTQSPTHLIKTRGQQVTLRCSPKSGHDTVSWYQQALGQGPQFIFQYYEEEERQRGNFPDRFSGHQFPNYSSELNVNALLLGDSALYLCASSGRGDKRGGRIYNEQFFGPGTRLTVL.

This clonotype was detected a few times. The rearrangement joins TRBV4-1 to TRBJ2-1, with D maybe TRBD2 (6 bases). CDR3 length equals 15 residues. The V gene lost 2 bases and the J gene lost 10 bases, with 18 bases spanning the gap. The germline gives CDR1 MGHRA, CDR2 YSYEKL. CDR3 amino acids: CASSQKLGRAGEQFF. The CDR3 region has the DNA TGCGCCAGCAGCCAAAAGTTGGGCAGGGCGGGGGAGCAGTTCTTC.

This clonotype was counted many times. The CDR3 loop reads CASSLESNTEAFF. Written as DNA, the CDR3 is TGTGCCAGCAGCTTAGAGTCGAACACTGAAGCTTTCTTT. This chain connects TRBV7-9 to TRBJ1-1, with D uncertain. The V and J ends lost 1 base and 1 base respectively, with 4 bases between them. This CDR3 comprises 13 residues. In germline, CDR1 is SEHNR, CDR2 FQNEAQ (reference sequence).

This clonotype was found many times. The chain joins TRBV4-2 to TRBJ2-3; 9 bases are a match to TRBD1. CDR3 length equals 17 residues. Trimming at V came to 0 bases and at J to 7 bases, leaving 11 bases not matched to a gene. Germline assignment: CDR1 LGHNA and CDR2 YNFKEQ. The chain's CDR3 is CASSQDVLGQGLHTQYF. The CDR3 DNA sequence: TGTGCCAGCAGCCAAGATGTCTTAGGACAGGGGTTACATACGCAGTATTTT.

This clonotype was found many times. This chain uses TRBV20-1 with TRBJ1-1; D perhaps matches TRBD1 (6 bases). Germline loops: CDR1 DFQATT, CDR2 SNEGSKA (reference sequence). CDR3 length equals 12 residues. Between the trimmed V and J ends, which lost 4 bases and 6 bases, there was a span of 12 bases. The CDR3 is CSATKQGPEAFF. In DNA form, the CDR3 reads TGCAGTGCTACTAAACAGGGCCCTGAAGCTTTCTTT.

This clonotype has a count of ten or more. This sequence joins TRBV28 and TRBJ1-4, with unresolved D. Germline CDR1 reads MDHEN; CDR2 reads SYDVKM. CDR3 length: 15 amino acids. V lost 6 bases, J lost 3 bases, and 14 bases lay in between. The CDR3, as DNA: TGTGCCAGCAGGGGAGGTGGTTGGGCTAATGAAAAACTGTTTTTT. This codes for CASRGGGWANEKLFF.

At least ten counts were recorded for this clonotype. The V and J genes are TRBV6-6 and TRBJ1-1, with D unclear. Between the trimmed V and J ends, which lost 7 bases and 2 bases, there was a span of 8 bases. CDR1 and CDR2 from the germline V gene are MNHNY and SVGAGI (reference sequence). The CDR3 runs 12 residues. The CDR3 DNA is TGTGCCAGCACCACCGCCAACACTGAAGCTTTCTTT. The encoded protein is CASTTANTEAFF.

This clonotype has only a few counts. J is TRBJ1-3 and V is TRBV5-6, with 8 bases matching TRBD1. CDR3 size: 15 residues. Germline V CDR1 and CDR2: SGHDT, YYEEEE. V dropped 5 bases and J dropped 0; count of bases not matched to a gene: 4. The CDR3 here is CASRFGTGSGNTIYF. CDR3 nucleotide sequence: TGTGCCAGCAGATTTGGGACAGGCTCTGGAAACACCATATATTTT. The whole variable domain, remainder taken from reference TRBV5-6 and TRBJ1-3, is DAGVTQSPTHLIKTRGQQVTLRCSPKSGHDTVSWYQQALGQGPQFIFQYYEEEERQRGNFPDRFSGHQFPNYSSELNVNALLLGDSALYLCASRFGTGSGNTIYFGEGSWLTVV.

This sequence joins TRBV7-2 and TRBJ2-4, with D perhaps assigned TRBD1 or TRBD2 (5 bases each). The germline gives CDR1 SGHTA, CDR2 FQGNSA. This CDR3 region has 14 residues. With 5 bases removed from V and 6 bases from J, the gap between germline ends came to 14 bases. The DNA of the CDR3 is TGTGCCAGCAGCCGCATTAGGGACCGAAACATTCAGTACTTC. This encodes CASSRIRDRNIQYF. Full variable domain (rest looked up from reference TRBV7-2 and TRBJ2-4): GAGVSQSPSNKVTEKGKDVELRCDPISGHTALYWYRQSLGQGLEFLIYFQGNSAPDKSGLPSDRFSAERTGGSVSTLTIQRTQQEDSAVYLCASSRIRDRNIQYFGAGTRLSVL.

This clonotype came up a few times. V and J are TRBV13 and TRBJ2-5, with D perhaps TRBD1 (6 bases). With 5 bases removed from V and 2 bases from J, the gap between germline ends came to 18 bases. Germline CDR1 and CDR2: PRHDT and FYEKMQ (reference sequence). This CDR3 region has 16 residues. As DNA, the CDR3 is TGTGCCAGCAGCCTAAGTCGGCGGACAGCTCAAGAGACCCAGTACTTC. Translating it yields CASSLSRRTAQETQYF.